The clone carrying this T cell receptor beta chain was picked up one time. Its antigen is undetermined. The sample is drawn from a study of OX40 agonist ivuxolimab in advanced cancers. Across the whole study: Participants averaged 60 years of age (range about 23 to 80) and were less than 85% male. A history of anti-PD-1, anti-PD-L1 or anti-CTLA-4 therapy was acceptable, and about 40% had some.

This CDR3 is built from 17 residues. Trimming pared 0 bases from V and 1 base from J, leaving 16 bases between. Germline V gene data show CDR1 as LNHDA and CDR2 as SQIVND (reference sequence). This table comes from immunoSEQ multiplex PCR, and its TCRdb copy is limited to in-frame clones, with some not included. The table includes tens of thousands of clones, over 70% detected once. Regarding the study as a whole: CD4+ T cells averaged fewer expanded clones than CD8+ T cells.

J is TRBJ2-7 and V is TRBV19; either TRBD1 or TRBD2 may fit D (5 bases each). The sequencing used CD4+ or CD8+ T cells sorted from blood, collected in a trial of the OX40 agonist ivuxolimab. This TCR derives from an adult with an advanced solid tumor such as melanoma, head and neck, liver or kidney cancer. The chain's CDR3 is CASSIDFSGTASYEQYF. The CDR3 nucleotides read TGTGCCAGTAGTATAGACTTCAGTGGGACCGCTTCCTACGAGCAGTACTTC.